This T cell receptor beta chain was documented in a study of T cell responses to AZD1222 COVID-19 vaccine. This CDR3 has 15 amino acids. Deletions cut 5 bases from V and 7 bases from J, with 15 bases between. In germline, CDR1 is SGHTA, CDR2 FQGNSA. Some clones are missing from TCRdb's copy, which holds only in-frame ones; the method was immunoSEQ multiplex PCR. The table lists about 84,000 clones, approximately 90% of them singletons. Findings of the study overall: Spike-specific TCR breadth and depth were elevated following two AZD1222 doses.

On this clone: Its cognate antigen is unknown.

The chain combines TRBV7-2 with TRBJ1-6; D gene ambiguous. The TCR sequence derives from an adult in good health. Sequencing used peripheral blood, obtained on day 0 of AZD1222 vaccination. CDR3 nucleotides: TGTGCCAGCAGCCCCGGGGTACCTTTGAATTCACCCCTCCACTTT. This sequence encodes CASSPGVPLNSPLHF.